One and the same sample provided the 26 T cell receptor beta chains below, sequenced in a study of blood T cell repertoires in COVID-19. The method was immunoSEQ multiplex PCR; TCRdb's version includes in-frame clones alone and lacks a portion of them. The table records fewer than 250,000 clones, under 80% of them present only once. The sequencing sample was made of peripheral blood. These receptors all come from a woman aged 50 to 60 with acute or convalescent COVID-19.

This clone was recorded once. The genes are TRBV12-3 or TRBV12-4 and TRBJ1-6; D unclear. Trimming left V 6 bases short and J 12 bases short, with 12 bases between. The CDR3 contains 12 residues. CDR3 amino acids: CASRQDKRPLHF. The DNA of the CDR3 is TGTGCCAGCAGACAAGACAAAAGACCCCTCCACTTT.

This chain uses TRBV27 with TRBJ2-1, with D tentatively TRBD1 (6 bases). Trimming pared 7 bases from V and 3 bases from J, leaving 28 bases between. Germline V gene lookup returns CDR1 MNHEY and CDR2 SMNVEV (reference sequence). The CDR3 is 19 residues long. CDR3 amino acids: CASTVFGGWGPLIYNEQFF. As DNA, the CDR3 is TGTGCCAGCACCGTCTTTGGGGGATGGGGGCCTCTCATCTACAATGAGCAGTTCTTC.

This chain connects TRBV12-3 or TRBV12-4 to TRBJ1-2; TRBD1 agrees at 7 bases. CDR3 length: 13 residues. CDR3 nucleotide sequence: TGTGTTACAGGGGTCCACTTTAACTATGGCTACACCTTC. It codes for CVTGVHFNYGYTF.

The rearrangement joins TRBV7-9 to TRBJ2-5, with TRBD1 identical over 7 bases. J was trimmed by 3 bases and V by 4 bases; bases with no gene match: 8. This CDR3 spans 15 amino acids. CDR1 is SEHNR, CDR2 FQNEAQ, per germline (reference sequence). The CDR3 DNA reads TGTGCCAGCAGCTACTGGGGGACAGAGAAAGAGACCCAGTACTTC. It encodes CASSYWGTEKETQYF.

This chain connects TRBV6-6 to TRBJ1-5, with D hard to call. This CDR3 region has 11 residues. From germline, CDR1 is MNHNY and CDR2 SVGAGI (reference sequence). V was trimmed by 6 bases and J by 3 bases, leaving 3 bases between them. CDR3 DNA sequence: TGTGCCAGCAGCAACAATCAGCCCCAGCATTTT. Translating gives CASSNNQPQHF.

The CDR3 loop reads CASSPGHALAKNIQYF. In DNA, the CDR3 is TGTGCCAGCAGCCCCGGACACGCCCTAGCCAAAAACATTCAGTACTTC. The genes are TRBV3-1 (or the pseudogene TRBV3-2) and TRBJ2-4; a weak D match, TRBD1 (5 bases). The CDR3 is 16 residues long. The germline V gene has CDR1 LGHDT and CDR2 YNNKEL (reference sequence). Trimming cost V 4 bases and J 0 bases, with 13 bases left between them.

The chain employs TRBV5-1 and TRBJ2-7; D unclear. V lost 4 bases to trimming and J lost 5 bases, with 10 bases between them. CDR1 and CDR2 (germline): SGHRS, YFSETQ. The CDR3 is made up of 12 amino acids. CDR3 nucleotides: TGCGCCAGCAGCGCAGATTTCGACGAGCAGTACTTC. This gives the protein CASSADFDEQYF.

The table lists this clone with a count of one. Other DNA variants within this sample encode the same CDR3. V gene TRBV9 combines with J gene TRBJ2-5; TRBD2 is a possible D gene (5 bases). In germline, CDR1 is SGDLS, CDR2 YYNGEE. V was pared by 0 bases and J by 5 bases, with 8 bases between. The CDR3 totals 13 residues. This chain's CDR3 is CASSVARGETQYF. The CDR3 DNA reads TGTGCCAGCAGCGTAGCCCGAGGGGAGACCCAGTACTTC.

The rearrangement uses TRBV3-1 (or the pseudogene TRBV3-2) and TRBJ2-3; the match to TRBD2 covers 9 bases. The junction had 9 bases not matched to a gene; V was cut back by 0 bases and J by 5 bases. Germline loops: CDR1 LGHDT, CDR2 YNNKEL (reference sequence). The CDR3 consists of 17 residues. CDR3 sequence reads: CASSQEWAGGREDTQYF. For the CDR3, the DNA is TGTGCCAGCAGCCAAGAATGGGCGGGGGGGCGTGAAGATACGCAGTATTTT.

The CDR3 sequence is CSVPQGDGAGYTF. CDR3 nucleotides: TGCAGCGTGCCCCAGGGTGATGGCGCGGGCTACACCTTC. This chain links TRBV29-1 with TRBJ1-2, with D possibly being TRBD1 (5 bases). This CDR3 contains 13 residues. The V gene's germline CDR1 is SQVTM and CDR2 ANQGSEA. The V end lost 6 bases, the J end lost 8 bases, and 19 bases lay between the germline ends. The entire variable domain, with the rest obtained from reference TRBV29-1 and TRBJ1-2, is as follows: SAVISQKPSRDICQRGTSLTIQCQVDSQVTMMFWYRQQPGQSLTLIATANQGSEATYESGFVIDKFPISRPNLTFSTLTVSNMSPEDSSIYLCSVPQGDGAGYTFGSGTRLTVV.

J is TRBJ1-2 and V is TRBV21-1; the D call TRBD1 from the table was never checked on the DNA. TRBV21-1 is recorded as a pseudogene. The CDR3 totals 15 residues. The CDR3 nucleotides are TGTGCCAGCAGCAAAGCCCGACAGGGGGCGCGGGGCTACACCTTC. It codes for CASSKARQGARGYTF.

This sequence joins TRBV19 and TRBJ1-5; TRBD1 is a possible D gene (6 bases). This CDR3 has 15 residues. The ends were cut back, 5 bases at V and 6 bases at J, with 17 bases in the middle. CDR1 is LNHDA, CDR2 SQIVND, per germline (reference sequence). CDR3 in amino acids: CASSPTGNAGQPQHF. In DNA form, the CDR3 reads TGTGCCAGTAGTCCTACAGGGAATGCGGGTCAGCCCCAGCATTTT.

The chain uses TRBV7-8 and TRBJ1-2; maybe TRBD1 (5 bases). Deletions cut 7 bases from V and 7 bases from J, with 19 bases between. CDR3 length: 14 amino acids. Germline V gives CDR1 SGHVS, CDR2 FQNEAQ. CDR3 bases: TGTGCCAGCACCTCCGGTGGGGGGTTAGTTGGCTACACCTTC. It encodes CASTSGGGLVGYTF. Full variable domain (rest looked up from reference TRBV7-8 and TRBJ1-2): GAGVSQSPRYKVAKRGQDVALRCDPISGHVSLFWYQQALGQGPEFLTYFQNEAQLDKSGLPSDRFFAERPEGSVSTLKIQRTQQEDSAVYLCASTSGGGLVGYTFGSGTRLTVV.

This clone has more than one count but fewer than ten. V usage is TRBV5-6 and J usage is TRBJ1-2; D gene ambiguous. The germline V gene has CDR1 SGHDT and CDR2 YYEEEE. There are 14 residues in the CDR3. The ends were cut back, 4 bases at V and 3 bases at J, with 13 bases in the middle. In DNA, the CDR3 is TGTGCCAGCAGCCGGGCGGGGTTCGACTATGGCTACACCTTC. Encoded protein: CASSRAGFDYGYTF.

The rearrangement joins TRBV9 to TRBJ2-3, with 7 bases matching TRBD2. CDR1 SGDLS and CDR2 YYNGEE come from the germline V gene. The CDR3 extends over 16 amino acids. V was clipped by 0 bases and J by 5 bases; unmatched bases: 9. The CDR3 protein is CASSVGLAVVGDTQYF. Written as DNA, the CDR3 is TGTGCCAGCAGCGTAGGCCTAGCGGTCGTTGGAGATACGCAGTATTTT.

V is TRBV30 and J is TRBJ1-5; a weak D match, TRBD1 (6 bases). The germline CDR1 and CDR2 sequences are GTSNPN and SVGIG (reference sequence). The CDR3 consists of 18 residues. V lost 1 base and J 7 bases, leaving 26 bases between the germline ends. CDR3 nucleotide sequence: TGTGCCTGGAGTGGGCATGACGTACAGGGTAAGGAGCGCCAGCCCCAGCATTTT. This codes for CAWSGHDVQGKERQPQHF.

This chain connects TRBV5-8 to TRBJ2-3; 7 bases agree with TRBD2. The CDR3 spans 12 residues. Trimming took 1 base from V and 9 from J; bases not matched to a gene: 2. CDR1 is SGHTS and CDR2 is YDEGEE in the germline V gene. CDR3 sequence: CASSLKTSTQYF. The CDR3 DNA is TGTGCCAGCAGCTTGAAGACTAGCACGCAGTATTTT.

This chain connects TRBV4-1 to TRBJ1-2; D gene unclear. Germline CDR1 and CDR2: MGHRA and YSYEKL. This CDR3 spans 17 amino acids. Deletions cut 0 bases from V and 4 bases from J, with 18 bases between. The CDR3 DNA reads as TGCGCCAGCAGCCAAGAATCCCCGGGATCCTCGATCTATGGCTACACCTTC. Amino acid sequence: CASSQESPGSSIYGYTF.

The gene calls are TRBV3-1 (or the pseudogene TRBV3-2) and TRBJ2-1; D is possibly TRBD1 (6 bases). Deletions cut 4 bases from V and 7 bases from J, with 8 bases between. CDR3 size: 12 residues. The germline gives CDR1 LGHDT, CDR2 YNNKEL (reference sequence). DNA for the CDR3: TGTGCCAGCAGCCGAACAGGGAATGAGCAGTTCTTC. Its protein is CASSRTGNEQFF.

This clone has a handful of counts. The rearrangement links TRBV14 to TRBJ1-1; tentative D call: TRBD1 (5 bases). CDR1 is SGHDN, CDR2 FVKESK, per germline. The CDR3 sequence is 15 residues long. Trimming removed 2 bases from V and 3 bases from J, with 13 bases in between. The CDR3 protein is CASSQQLLGDTEAFF. The CDR3 nucleotides read TGTGCCAGCAGCCAACAACTCCTAGGGGACACTGAAGCTTTCTTT. Full variable domain (missing parts from reference TRBV14 and TRBJ1-1): EAGVTQFPSHSVIEKGQTVTLRCDPISGHDNLYWYRRVMGKEIKFLLHFVKESKQDESGMPNNRFLAERTGGTYSTLKVQPAELEDSGVYFCASSQQLLGDTEAFFGQGTRLTVV.

In its sample, this clone was seen once. The rearrangement links TRBV7-2 to TRBJ2-7, with a possible D match to TRBD1 (6 bases). The CDR3 contains 14 residues. Germline-derived CDR1 and CDR2 are SGHTA and FQGNSA. Trimming left V 2 bases short and J 6 bases short, with 14 bases between. The CDR3 region is CASSLYTLGGEQYF. CDR3 nucleotides: TGTGCCAGCAGCTTATACACCTTAGGGGGCGAGCAGTACTTC.

The chain employs TRBV18 and TRBJ1-4; D possibly corresponds to TRBD1 (5 bases). Germline loops: CDR1 KGHSH, CDR2 LQKENI. The CDR3 loop spans 14 amino acids. Trimming took off 6 bases at V and 8 bases at J, with 16 bases between the two ends. The CDR3 nucleotides are TGTGCCAGCTCCGGGACCCGCGCGGGAGAAAAACTGTTTTTT. The encoded protein is CASSGTRAGEKLFF.

This clone came up a few times. CDR3 loop: CASREGFEAFF. Written as DNA, the CDR3 is TGTGCCAGCAGGGAGGGTTTTGAAGCTTTCTTT. V is TRBV6-5 and J is TRBJ1-1; D gene unclear. Trimming stripped 6 bases from V and 7 bases from J, with 9 bases between. The length of the CDR3 is 11 residues. Germline V gene sequence: CDR1 MNHEY, CDR2 SVGAGI.

V is TRBV18 and J is TRBJ1-5, with D unresolved. The V gene's germline CDR1 is KGHSH and CDR2 LQKENI. The CDR3 sequence is 17 residues long. Trimming took off 5 bases at V and 1 base at J, with 18 bases between the two ends. CDR3 sequence: CASSSSRGIISNQPQHF. The CDR3 nucleotides read TGTGCCAGCTCATCCTCGAGAGGGATTATAAGCAATCAGCCCCAGCATTTT.

The chain uses TRBV5-4 and TRBJ2-3; 10 nucleotides align to TRBD1. CDR3 length: 15 residues. Germline CDR1 SGHNT, CDR2 YYREEE (reference sequence). Trimming removed 4 bases from V and 1 base from J; junction bases left unmatched: 3. The CDR3 DNA reads TGTGCCAGCAGCCCCGGGACAGGGGGCACAGATACGCAGTATTTT. Protein product: CASSPGTGGTDTQYF.

The CDR3 protein is CASSYGTVNNEQFF. The CDR3 DNA is TGTGCCAGCAGTTACGGGACTGTAAACAATGAGCAGTTCTTC. The rearrangement uses TRBV6-5 and TRBJ2-1; tentatively, D is TRBD2 (6 bases). This CDR3 contains 14 residues. CDR1 MNHEY and CDR2 SVGAGI come from the germline V gene. V was cut by 2 bases and J by 5 bases, with 10 bases left in between.